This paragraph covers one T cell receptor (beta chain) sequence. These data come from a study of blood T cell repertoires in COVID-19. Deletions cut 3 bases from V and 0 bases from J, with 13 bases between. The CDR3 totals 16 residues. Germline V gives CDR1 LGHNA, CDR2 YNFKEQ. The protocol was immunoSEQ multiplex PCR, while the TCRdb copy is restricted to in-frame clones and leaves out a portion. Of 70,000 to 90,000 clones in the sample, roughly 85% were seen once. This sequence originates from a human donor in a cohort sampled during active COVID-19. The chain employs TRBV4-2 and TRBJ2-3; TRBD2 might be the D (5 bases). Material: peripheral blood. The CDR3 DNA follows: TGTGCCAGCAGCCAGGCCCCTAGCTCTAGCACAGATACGCAGTATTTT. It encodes CASSQAPSSSTDTQYF.